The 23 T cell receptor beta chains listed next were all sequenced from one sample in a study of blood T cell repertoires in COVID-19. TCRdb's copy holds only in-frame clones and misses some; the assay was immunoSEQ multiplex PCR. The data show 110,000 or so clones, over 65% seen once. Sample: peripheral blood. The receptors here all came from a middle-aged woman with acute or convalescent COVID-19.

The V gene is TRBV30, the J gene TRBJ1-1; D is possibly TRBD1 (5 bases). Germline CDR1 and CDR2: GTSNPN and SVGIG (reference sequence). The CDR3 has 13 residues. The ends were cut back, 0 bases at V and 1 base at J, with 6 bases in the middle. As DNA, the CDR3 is TGTGCCTGGAGTGTACAGGAGAACACTGAAGCTTTCTTT. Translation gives CAWSVQENTEAFF.

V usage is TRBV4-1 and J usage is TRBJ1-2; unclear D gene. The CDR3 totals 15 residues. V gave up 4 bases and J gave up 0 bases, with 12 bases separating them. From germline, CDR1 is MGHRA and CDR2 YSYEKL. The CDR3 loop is CASSPFERTNYGYTF. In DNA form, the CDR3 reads TGCGCCAGCAGCCCCTTCGAGCGGACTAACTATGGCTACACCTTC.

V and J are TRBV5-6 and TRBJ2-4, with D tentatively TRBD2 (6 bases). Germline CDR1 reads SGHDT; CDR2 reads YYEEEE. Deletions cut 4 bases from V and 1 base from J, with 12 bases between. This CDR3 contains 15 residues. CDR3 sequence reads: CASSGDLGAKNIQYF. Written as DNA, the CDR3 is TGTGCCAGCAGCGGGGACTTGGGGGCCAAAAACATTCAGTACTTC.

Written as DNA, the CDR3 is TGCGCCAGCAGCGCGAGGGCGGGGGGGTTCAATGAGCAGTTCTTC. This sequence encodes CASSARAGGFNEQFF. V usage is TRBV4-1 and J usage is TRBJ2-1; the match to TRBD2 covers 9 bases. Germline CDR1 reads MGHRA; CDR2 reads YSYEKL. After removal of 5 bases from V and 6 bases from J, the junction contained 8 bases not matched to a gene. The CDR3 runs 15 residues.

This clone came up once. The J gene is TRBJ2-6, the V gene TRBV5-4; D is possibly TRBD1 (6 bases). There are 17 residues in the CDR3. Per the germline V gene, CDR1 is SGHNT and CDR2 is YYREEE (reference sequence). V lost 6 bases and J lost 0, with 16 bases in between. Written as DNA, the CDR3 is TGTGCCAGCACTCCGGGACATTCCGTCTCTGGGGCCAACGTCCTGACTTTC. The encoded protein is CASTPGHSVSGANVLTF.

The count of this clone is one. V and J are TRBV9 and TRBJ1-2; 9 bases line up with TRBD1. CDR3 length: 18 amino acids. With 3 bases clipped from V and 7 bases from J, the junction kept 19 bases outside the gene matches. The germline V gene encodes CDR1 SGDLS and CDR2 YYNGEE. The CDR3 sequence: CASSDYPGQGRGFLGYTF. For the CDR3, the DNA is TGTGCCAGCAGCGACTACCCGGGACAGGGTAGGGGGTTTCTTGGCTACACCTTC.

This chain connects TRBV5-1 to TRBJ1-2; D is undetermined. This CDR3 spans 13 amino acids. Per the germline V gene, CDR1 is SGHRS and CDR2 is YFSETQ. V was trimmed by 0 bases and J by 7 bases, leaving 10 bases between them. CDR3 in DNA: TGCGCCAGCAGCTTGGAAATGAGTACTGGCTACACCTTC. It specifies CASSLEMSTGYTF.

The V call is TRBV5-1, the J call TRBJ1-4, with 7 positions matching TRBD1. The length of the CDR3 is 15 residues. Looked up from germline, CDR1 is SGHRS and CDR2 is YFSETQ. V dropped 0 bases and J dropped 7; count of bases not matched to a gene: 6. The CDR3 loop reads CASSLGTGEGEKLFF. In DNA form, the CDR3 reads TGCGCCAGCAGCTTGGGAACAGGGGAAGGTGAAAAACTGTTTTTT.

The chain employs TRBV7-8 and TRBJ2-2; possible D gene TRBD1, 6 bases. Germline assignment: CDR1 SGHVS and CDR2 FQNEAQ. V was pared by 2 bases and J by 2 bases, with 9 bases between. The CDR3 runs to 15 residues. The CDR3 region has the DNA TGTGCCAGCAGCTTATCAGGGGTTAACACCGGGGAGCTGTTTTTT. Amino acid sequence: CASSLSGVNTGELFF.

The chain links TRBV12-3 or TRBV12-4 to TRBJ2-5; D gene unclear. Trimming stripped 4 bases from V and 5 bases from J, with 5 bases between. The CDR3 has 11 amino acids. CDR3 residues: CASSSEETQYF. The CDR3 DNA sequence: TGTGCCAGCAGTTCGGAGGAGACCCAGTACTTC.

Here the CDR3 reads CASSYSLRGGRETQYF. The CDR3 coding sequence is TGTGCCAGCAGTTACTCGCTGAGGGGGGGCCGCGAGACCCAGTACTTC. The chain uses TRBV6-5 and TRBJ2-5; perhaps TRBD2 as D (7 bases). Germline loops: CDR1 MNHEY, CDR2 SVGAGI. Trimming left V 0 bases short and J 5 bases short, with 16 bases between. CDR3 length: 16 residues.

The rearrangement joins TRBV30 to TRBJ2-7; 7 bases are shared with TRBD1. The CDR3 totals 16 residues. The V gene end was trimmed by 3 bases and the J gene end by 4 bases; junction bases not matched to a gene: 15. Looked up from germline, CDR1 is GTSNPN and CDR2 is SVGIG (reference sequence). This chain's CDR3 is CAWSEKRQGRIYEQYF. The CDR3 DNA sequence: TGTGCCTGGAGCGAAAAAAGACAGGGCAGAATATACGAGCAGTACTTC.

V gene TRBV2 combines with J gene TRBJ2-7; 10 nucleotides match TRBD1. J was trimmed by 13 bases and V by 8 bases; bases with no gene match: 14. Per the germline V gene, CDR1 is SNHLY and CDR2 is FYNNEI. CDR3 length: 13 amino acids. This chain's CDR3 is CASWPIPGQGKYF. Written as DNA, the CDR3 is TGTGCCAGCTGGCCTATTCCGGGACAGGGGAAATACTTC.

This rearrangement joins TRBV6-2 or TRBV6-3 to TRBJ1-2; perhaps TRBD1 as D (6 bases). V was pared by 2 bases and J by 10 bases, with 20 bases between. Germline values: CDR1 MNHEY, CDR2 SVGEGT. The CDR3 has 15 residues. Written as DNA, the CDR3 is TGTGCCAGCAGTTACGTTACAGGGACCTTATTCCTCTACACCTTC. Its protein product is CASSYVTGTLFLYTF.

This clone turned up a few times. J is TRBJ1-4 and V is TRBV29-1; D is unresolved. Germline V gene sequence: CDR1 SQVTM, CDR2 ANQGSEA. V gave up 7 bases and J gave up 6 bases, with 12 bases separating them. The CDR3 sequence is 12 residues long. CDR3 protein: CSARSRDEKLFF. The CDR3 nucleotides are TGCAGCGCTCGGTCGCGGGATGAAAAACTGTTTTTT.

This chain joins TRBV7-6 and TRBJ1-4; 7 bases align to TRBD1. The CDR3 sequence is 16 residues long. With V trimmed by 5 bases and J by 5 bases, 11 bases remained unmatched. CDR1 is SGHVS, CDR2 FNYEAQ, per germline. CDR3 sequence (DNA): TGTGCCAGCAGCCCTCAGCCGGGACAGCTAAATGAAAAACTGTTTTTT. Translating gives CASSPQPGQLNEKLFF.

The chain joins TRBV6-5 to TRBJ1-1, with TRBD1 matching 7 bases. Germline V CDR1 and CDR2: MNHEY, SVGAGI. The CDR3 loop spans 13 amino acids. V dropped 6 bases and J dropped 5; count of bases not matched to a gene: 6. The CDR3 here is CASRRPGGTEAFF. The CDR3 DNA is TGTGCCAGCAGGCGACCAGGGGGAACTGAAGCTTTCTTT.

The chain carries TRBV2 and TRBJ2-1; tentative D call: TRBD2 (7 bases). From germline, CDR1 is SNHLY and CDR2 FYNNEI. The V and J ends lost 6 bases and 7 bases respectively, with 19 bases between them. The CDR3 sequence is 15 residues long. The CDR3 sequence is CASRALGGAGNEQFF. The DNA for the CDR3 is TGTGCCAGCAGAGCCTTGGGGGGGGCAGGAAATGAGCAGTTCTTC.

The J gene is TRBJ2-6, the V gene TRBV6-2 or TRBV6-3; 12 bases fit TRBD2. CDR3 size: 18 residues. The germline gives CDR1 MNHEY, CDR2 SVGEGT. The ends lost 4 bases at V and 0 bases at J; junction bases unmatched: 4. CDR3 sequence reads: CASSWTSGTSSGANVLTF. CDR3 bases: TGTGCCAGCAGTTGGACTAGCGGGACCAGCTCTGGGGCCAACGTCCTGACTTTC.

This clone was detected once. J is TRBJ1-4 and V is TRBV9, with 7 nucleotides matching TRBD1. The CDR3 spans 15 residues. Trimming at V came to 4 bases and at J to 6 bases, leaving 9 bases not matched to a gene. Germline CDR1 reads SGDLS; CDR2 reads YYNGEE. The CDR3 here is CASSPRQGWDEKLFF. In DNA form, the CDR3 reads TGTGCCAGCAGCCCTCGACAGGGATGGGATGAAAAACTGTTTTTT.

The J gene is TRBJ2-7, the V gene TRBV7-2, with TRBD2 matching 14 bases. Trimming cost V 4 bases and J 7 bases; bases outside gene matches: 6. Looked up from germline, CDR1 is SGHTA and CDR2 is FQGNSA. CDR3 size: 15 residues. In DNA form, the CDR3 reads TGTGCCAGCAGCTACGGACTAGCGGGGGGCAGGGAGCAGTACTTC. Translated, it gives CASSYGLAGGREQYF.

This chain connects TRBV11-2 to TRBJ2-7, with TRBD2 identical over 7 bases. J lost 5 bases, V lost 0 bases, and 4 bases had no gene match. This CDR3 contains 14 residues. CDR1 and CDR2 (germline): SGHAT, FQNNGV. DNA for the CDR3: TGTGCCAGCAGCTTAGAGAGTCTAGCGGACGAGCAGTACTTC. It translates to CASSLESLADEQYF.

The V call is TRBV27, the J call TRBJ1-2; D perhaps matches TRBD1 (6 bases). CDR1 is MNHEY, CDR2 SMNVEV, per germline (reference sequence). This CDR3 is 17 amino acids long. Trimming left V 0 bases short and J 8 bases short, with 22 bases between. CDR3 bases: TGTGCCAGCAGTTTATCTTATCCCTCTCTGGGGGCGAAGGGCTACACCTTC. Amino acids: CASSLSYPSLGAKGYTF.